The 19 T cell receptor beta chains listed next were all sequenced from one sample in a study of cytomegalovirus exposure and HLA in healthy donors. Researchers ran the PCR with 60 Vbeta and 13 Jbeta primers. Assay used: immunoSEQ multiplex PCR; TCRdb lists only in-frame clones, some missing. This sample has some 160,000 clones, with roughly 84% found just once. The sample was PBMCs. The receptors derive from a boy aged 2 to 9 in good health and CMV-seronegative.

This clone was counted a single time. The CDR3 DNA sequence: TGTGCCAGCAGTGAGGGGGGAACCGGCACAGATACGCAGTATTTT. Its translation: CASSEGGTGTDTQYF. The chain recombines TRBV6-4 with TRBJ2-3; a weak D match, TRBD2 (6 bases). V was cut by 3 bases and J by 1 base, with 11 bases left in between. Germline lookup yields CDR1 MRHNA and CDR2 SNTAGT. The CDR3 loop spans 15 amino acids.

The chain links TRBV5-1 to TRBJ2-1; D is perhaps TRBD2 (6 bases). The germline CDR1 and CDR2 sequences are SGHRS and YFSETQ. The V end was cut by 0 bases, the J end by 0 bases, with 10 bases between. The CDR3 is 16 residues long. The CDR3: CASSLDGGSSYNEQFF. CDR3 DNA: TGCGCCAGCAGCTTGGATGGAGGGTCCTCCTACAATGAGCAGTTCTTC.

This chain links TRBV21-1 with TRBJ1-3. TRBV21-1 is a pseudogene segment. There are 12 residues in the CDR3. CDR3 protein: CASNRLGNTIYF. CDR3 nucleotide sequence: TGTGCCAGCAACCGACTTGGAAACACCATATATTTT.

DNA for the CDR3: TGCAGCGTTGAGGTGGGGGGCTCCTACAATGAGCAGTTCTTC. As protein: CSVEVGGSYNEQFF. This chain uses TRBV29-1 with TRBJ2-1; D possibly corresponds to TRBD2 (6 bases). The CDR3 contains 14 residues. Trimming stripped 3 bases from V and 0 bases from J, with 9 bases between. CDR1 SQVTM and CDR2 ANQGSEA come from the germline V gene.

This chain joins TRBV28 and TRBJ1-5; tentatively, D is TRBD1 (6 bases). Trimming took 5 bases from V and 6 from J, leaving 17 bases between them. This CDR3 has 15 amino acids. Looked up from germline, CDR1 is MDHEN and CDR2 is SYDVKM. This chain's CDR3 is CASSAQGMMIQPQHF. Written as DNA, the CDR3 is TGTGCCAGCAGTGCCCAGGGGATGATGATTCAGCCCCAGCATTTT.

This chain links TRBV4-1 with TRBJ1-5; 7 positions agree with TRBD1. This CDR3 spans 14 amino acids. Germline CDR1 and CDR2: MGHRA and YSYEKL. Trimming removed 1 base from V and 6 bases from J; junction bases left unmatched: 3. This CDR3 reads CASSQGQGGQPQHF. Here the CDR3 DNA reads TGCGCCAGCAGCCAAGGACAGGGAGGTCAGCCCCAGCATTTT.

The chain couples TRBV29-1 to TRBJ2-7; 9 bases agree with TRBD1. Per germline, CDR1 SQVTM and CDR2 ANQGSEA. CDR3 length equals 13 residues. V gave up 7 bases and J gave up 3 bases; unmatched junction bases: 7. CDR3 nucleotide sequence: TGCAGCGCTACCGGGACAGGGCACTACGAGCAGTACTTC. Translated: CSATGTGHYEQYF.

This clone has only one observation. CDR3 loop: CASSDRVGQPQHF. Here the CDR3 DNA reads TGTGCCAGCAGCGACAGGGTGGGACAGCCCCAGCATTTT. The chain employs TRBV7-2 and TRBJ1-5; 7 bases map to TRBD1. V lost 5 bases to trimming and J lost 7 bases; unmatched junction nucleotides: 5. Germline CDR1 is SGHTA and CDR2 is FQGNSA. The CDR3 consists of 13 residues.

The rearrangement links TRBV28 to TRBJ2-7, with 13 bases that match TRBD2. V lost 5 bases, J lost 7 bases, and 8 bases stayed unmatched. The CDR3 runs to 15 residues. Germline lookup yields CDR1 MDHEN and CDR2 SYDVKM. CDR3 DNA: TGTGCCAGCAGTCTACTAGCGGGAGGGCCTCGAGAGCAGTACTTC. The encoded protein is CASSLLAGGPREQYF.

The chain joins TRBV7-3 to TRBJ1-2; 9 bases agree with TRBD1. Per the germline V gene, CDR1 is SGHTA and CDR2 is FQGTGA. J was trimmed by 7 bases and V by 5 bases; bases with no gene match: 11. CDR3 length: 15 residues. This chain's CDR3 is CASSQEGGQGLGYTF. The CDR3 DNA is TGTGCCAGCAGCCAGGAGGGAGGACAGGGGCTTGGCTACACCTTC.

The chain is built from TRBV10-2 and TRBJ2-7, with 10 bases matching TRBD1. The CDR3 extends over 13 amino acids. Germline V gene lookup returns CDR1 WSHSY and CDR2 SAAADI. With V trimmed by 10 bases and J by 3 bases, 6 bases remained unmatched. The CDR3 spells CATSGQGSYEQYF. CDR3 nucleotides: TGCGCCACCTCGGGACAGGGGAGCTACGAGCAGTACTTC.

The V call is TRBV19, the J call TRBJ2-7; D ambiguous. The germline V gene encodes CDR1 LNHDA and CDR2 SQIVND (reference sequence). The CDR3 covers 14 residues. V lost 6 bases, J lost 5 bases, and 17 bases lay in between. CDR3 protein: CASSWSLFEDEQYF. The CDR3 DNA follows: TGTGCCAGTAGCTGGTCTCTCTTTGAGGACGAGCAGTACTTC.

The CDR3 DNA is TGTGCCAGCAGCGTAGGACTAGCGGGGGGCAACCAAGAGACCCAGTACTTC. Protein product: CASSVGLAGGNQETQYF. The V and J genes are TRBV9 and TRBJ2-5; 13 nucleotides agree with TRBD2. The germline V gene has CDR1 SGDLS and CDR2 YYNGEE. This CDR3 contains 17 residues. Germline trimming cut 0 bases from V and 0 bases from J; bases unmatched to any gene: 2.

The V call is TRBV7-3, the J call TRBJ1-1, with TRBD1 as a possible D gene (5 bases). V lost 4 bases and J lost 4, with 16 bases in between. The CDR3 extends over 15 amino acids. Germline assignment: CDR1 SGHTA and CDR2 FQGTGA. CDR3 DNA: TGTGCCAGCAGCTCTCGGGGGTTGGGAGTCACTGAAGCTTTCTTT. Its protein is CASSSRGLGVTEAFF.

This clone was observed a single time. The CDR3 reads CASSYTAAGFREQYF. Here the CDR3 DNA reads TGTGCCAGCAGTTATACGGCAGCGGGTTTCCGGGAGCAGTACTTC. The rearrangement uses TRBV6-4 and TRBJ2-5, with a possible D match to TRBD2 (6 bases). The CDR3 contains 15 residues. The V end lost 5 bases, the J end lost 11 bases, and 24 bases lay between the germline ends. CDR1 and CDR2 (germline): MRHNA, SNTAGT.

The chain carries TRBV7-6 and TRBJ2-3; 7 bases line up with TRBD2. The J segment lost 5 bases and the V segment lost 2 bases, leaving 7 bases of the junction unmatched. Germline CDR1 is SGHVS and CDR2 is FNYEAQ. This CDR3 has 15 residues. CDR3 nucleotide sequence: TGTGCCAGCAGCTTAATGGCAATAGCGGGAGATACGCAGTATTTT. It encodes CASSLMAIAGDTQYF.

The rearrangement joins TRBV29-1 to TRBJ1-1, with D possibly being TRBD1 (6 bases). CDR1 and CDR2 from the germline V gene are SQVTM and ANQGSEA. The CDR3 consists of 12 residues. Trimming cost V 7 bases and J 4 bases, with 13 bases left between them. CDR3 amino acids: CSANNRATEAFF. CDR3 DNA sequence: TGCAGCGCTAATAACAGGGCCACTGAAGCTTTCTTT.

This chain joins TRBV28 and TRBJ2-2; the match to TRBD2 covers 12 bases. From germline, CDR1 is MDHEN and CDR2 SYDVKM. The CDR3 runs to 17 residues. V shed 3 bases and J 4 bases; nucleotides not matched to a gene: 6. CDR3 sequence: CASSFGTSGFLTGELFF. CDR3 sequence (DNA): TGTGCCAGCAGTTTTGGGACTAGCGGGTTCCTCACCGGGGAGCTGTTTTTT.

The chain employs TRBV5-1 and TRBJ1-2; TRBD1 agrees at 7 bases. CDR3 size: 15 residues. Per the germline V gene, CDR1 is SGHRS and CDR2 is YFSETQ. With 0 bases clipped from V and 3 bases from J, the junction kept 5 bases outside the gene matches. The CDR3 DNA sequence: TGCGCCAGCAGCTTGGGCCCTGGGACAGACTATGGCTACACCTTC. This translates into CASSLGPGTDYGYTF.